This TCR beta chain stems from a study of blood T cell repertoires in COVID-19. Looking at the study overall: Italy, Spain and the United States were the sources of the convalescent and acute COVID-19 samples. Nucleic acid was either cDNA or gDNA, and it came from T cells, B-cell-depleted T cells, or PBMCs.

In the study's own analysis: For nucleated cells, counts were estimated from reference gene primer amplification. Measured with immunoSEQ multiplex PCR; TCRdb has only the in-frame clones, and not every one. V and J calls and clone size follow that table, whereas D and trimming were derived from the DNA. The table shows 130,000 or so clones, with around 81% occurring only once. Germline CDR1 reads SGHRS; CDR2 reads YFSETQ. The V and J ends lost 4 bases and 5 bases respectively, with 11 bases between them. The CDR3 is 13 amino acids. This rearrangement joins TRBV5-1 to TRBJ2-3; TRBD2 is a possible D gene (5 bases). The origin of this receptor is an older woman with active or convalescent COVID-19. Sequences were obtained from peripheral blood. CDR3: CASSPGLEDTQYF. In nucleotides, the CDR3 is TGCGCCAGCAGCCCGGGGTTGGAAGATACGCAGTATTTT. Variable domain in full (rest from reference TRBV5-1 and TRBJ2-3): KAGVTQTPRYLIKTRGQQVTLSCSPISGHRSVSWYQQTPGQGLQFLFEYFSETQRNKGNFPGRFSGRQFSNSRSEMNVSTLELGDSALYLCASSPGLEDTQYFGPGTRLTVL.